This T cell receptor (beta chain) came from a study of blood T cell repertoires in COVID-19. Trimming pared 5 bases from V and 0 bases from J, leaving 14 bases between. The CDR3 spans 17 residues. CDR1 is MDHEN and CDR2 is SYDVKM in the germline V gene. Method: immunoSEQ multiplex PCR; TCRdb's copy keeps in-frame clones and lacks some. Among around 250,000 clones listed, roughly 86% were seen once. This TCR was sampled from a man aged 35-49 years with active or convalescent COVID-19. The sequenced sample consisted of peripheral blood. J is TRBJ1-6 and V is TRBV28; the D gene is possibly TRBD1 (6 bases). CDR3 bases: TGTGCCAGCAGTCCTGGTACAGGGATCTCCTATAATTCACCCCTCCACTTT. This encodes CASSPGTGISYNSPLHF.